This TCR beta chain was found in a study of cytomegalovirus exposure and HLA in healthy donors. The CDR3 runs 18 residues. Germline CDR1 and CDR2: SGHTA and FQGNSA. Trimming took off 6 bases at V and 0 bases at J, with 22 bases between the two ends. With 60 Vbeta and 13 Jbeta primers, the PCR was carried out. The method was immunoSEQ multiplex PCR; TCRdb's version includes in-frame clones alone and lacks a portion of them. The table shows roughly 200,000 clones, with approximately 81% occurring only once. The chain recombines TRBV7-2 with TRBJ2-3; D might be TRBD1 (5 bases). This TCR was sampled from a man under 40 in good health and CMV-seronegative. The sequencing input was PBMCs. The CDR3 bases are TGTGCCAGCAGATCTAGTAGGGGTATGGCTGTTAGCACAGATACGCAGTATTTT. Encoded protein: CASRSSRGMAVSTDTQYF.